What follows describes a single TCR beta chain. The source of the sample is a study of blood T cell repertoires in COVID-19. The overall study: The samples span acute and convalescent COVID-19 from the United States, Italy and Spain. The analysed material was cDNA or gDNA that came from T cells, B-cell-depleted T cells, or PBMCs.

This CDR3 comprises 16 residues. The germline V gene encodes CDR1 SGHAT and CDR2 FQDESV (reference sequence). J was trimmed by 3 bases and V by 3 bases; bases with no gene match: 3. Study processing details: Researchers report that nucleated cell counts were estimated from reference gene primer amplification. This table comes from immunoSEQ multiplex PCR, and its TCRdb copy is limited to in-frame clones, with some not included. V, J and clone size derive from that table, while D and trimming were established from the DNA sequence. The sample has fewer than 300,000 clones, approximately 87% seen once.

Sequenced material: peripheral blood. The clonotype comes from a woman aged 50 to 60 with acute or convalescent COVID-19. V is TRBV11-1 and J is TRBJ2-1, with 12 bases lining up with TRBD2. DNA of the CDR3: TGTGCCAGCAGCTTCCCTAGCGGGAGGGACTACAATGAGCAGTTCTTC. The encoded protein is CASSFPSGRDYNEQFF. Variable domain in full (rest from reference TRBV11-1 and TRBJ2-1): EAEVAQSPRYKITEKSQAVAFWCDPISGHATLYWYRQILGQGPELLVQFQDESVVDDSQLPKDRFSAERLKGVDSTLKIQPAELGDSAMYLCASSFPSGRDYNEQFFGPGTRLTVL.